This entry lists 22 T cell receptor beta chains sequenced from one sample in a study of T-cell reconstitution after alpha-beta-depleted transplantation in children. A TCRbeta library incorporating unique molecular identifiers was prepared. Each CDR3 protein is one row after TCRdb ran MiXCR on the PCR reads. The sample consists of 700,000 to 850,000 distinct CDR3 sequences, roughly 15% of them appearing once. Sequenced material: PBMCs, mostly from graft donor cells, taken 360 days after TCRalphabeta/CD19-depleted stem cell transplant. These receptor sequences come from a male patient between 10 and 17 years old who had a stem cell transplant for acute lymphoblastic leukemia, so the T cells may come from the graft donor.

The V gene is TRBV4-1, the J gene TRBJ2-4, with 11 bases lining up with TRBD2. The CDR3 sequence is 17 residues long. V trimming: 0 bases; J trimming: 3 bases; junction bases outside the gene matches: 4. Germline CDR1 reads MGHRA; CDR2 reads YSYEKL. CDR3 DNA sequence: TGCGCCAGCAGCCAAGAAGGGACTAGCGGTTACAAAAACATTCAGTACTTC. Encoded protein: CASSQEGTSGYKNIQYF.

This clonotype was counted a few times. The genes are TRBV6-2 or TRBV6-3 and TRBJ2-3; possibly TRBD2 for D (7 bases). The CDR3 totals 20 residues. V shed 4 bases and J shed 2 bases, with 28 bases lying between them. CDR1 and CDR2 from the germline V gene are MNHEY and SVGEGT. The CDR3 spells CASSFYREGGLRFFTDTQYF. For the CDR3, the DNA is TGTGCCAGCAGTTTCTACCGAGAGGGGGGGCTCCGTTTCTTCACAGATACGCAGTATTTT.

The chain is built from TRBV27 and TRBJ2-7; 10 bases are a match to TRBD2. The V segment lost 6 bases and the J segment 6 bases; nucleotides outside the gene matches: 8. The CDR3 contains 14 residues. CDR1 MNHEY and CDR2 SMNVEV come from the germline V gene (reference sequence). CDR3 DNA: TGTGCCAGCAGGGCATTAGCGGGAGGAGCCGAGCAGTACTTC. Its translation is CASRALAGGAEQYF.

This clonotype was seen only a few times. The chain joins TRBV27 to TRBJ1-1; possibly TRBD1 for D (5 bases). This CDR3 spans 12 amino acids. From germline, CDR1 is MNHEY and CDR2 SMNVEV (reference sequence). Trimming shortened V by 4 bases and J by 6 bases, and 9 bases separated the two germline ends. The CDR3 coding sequence is TGTGCCAGCAGTTGGGACGGTTCTGAAGCTTTCTTT. Translation gives CASSWDGSEAFF.

This clonotype was counted ten times or more. The chain joins TRBV4-1 to TRBJ1-5, with D unresolved. From germline, CDR1 is MGHRA and CDR2 YSYEKL. CDR3 length: 16 residues. The germline V and J ends were trimmed by 4 bases and 2 bases, with 15 bases remaining between them. This CDR3 reads CASSREAPLGNQPQHF. CDR3 coding DNA: TGCGCCAGCAGCCGGGAAGCTCCGCTGGGCAATCAGCCCCAGCATTTT.

This clonotype was seen at least ten times. V is TRBV5-1 and J is TRBJ2-5, with D possibly matching TRBD2 (6 bases). This CDR3 region has 15 residues. From germline, CDR1 is SGHRS and CDR2 YFSETQ. The V and J ends lost 7 bases and 1 base respectively, with 17 bases between them. CDR3 DNA: TGCGCCAGCGATGATAGCGGAGGTACCCAAGAGACCCAGTACTTC. Its translation is CASDDSGGTQETQYF.

This clonotype was counted only a few times. The chain uses TRBV12-3 or TRBV12-4 and TRBJ2-1; possibly TRBD2 for D (7 bases). The CDR3 covers 13 residues. V lost 7 bases to trimming and J lost 8 bases, with 15 bases between them. CDR3 protein: CASTWGGTDEQFF. The CDR3 DNA is TGTGCCAGCACCTGGGGGGGCACGGATGAGCAGTTCTTC.

This clonotype was recorded many times. This chain links TRBV14 with TRBJ2-3, with 10 bases lining up with TRBD1. With 2 bases clipped from V and 2 bases from J, the junction kept 10 bases outside the gene matches. Germline V gives CDR1 SGHDN, CDR2 FVKESK. The length of the CDR3 is 18 residues. CDR3 residues: CASSQLLGQGPHTDTQYF. CDR3 DNA: TGTGCCAGCAGCCAACTCTTGGGACAGGGGCCGCACACAGATACGCAGTATTTT.

This clonotype was counted at least ten times. This chain links TRBV5-1 with TRBJ2-1; maybe TRBD2 (5 bases). This CDR3 has 15 amino acids. The ends were cut back, 0 bases at V and 4 bases at J, with 11 bases in the middle. The germline CDR1 and CDR2 sequences are SGHRS and YFSETQ. CDR3 nucleotide sequence: TGCGCCAGCAGCTTGGCACTAGGTCCTTACAATGAGCAGTTCTTC. Residues: CASSLALGPYNEQFF.

The sample holds many counts of this clonotype. The gene calls are TRBV7-2 and TRBJ2-4; TRBD2 matches 9 bases. This CDR3 has 15 residues. Looked up from germline, CDR1 is SGHTA and CDR2 is FQGNSA. The trim removed 5 bases at V and 4 bases at J, leaving 6 bases unmatched. CDR3 protein: CASSAFSGRKNIQYF. Here the CDR3 DNA reads TGTGCCAGCAGCGCGTTTAGCGGGAGAAAAAACATTCAGTACTTC.

This chain connects TRBV20-1 to TRBJ1-5; TRBD1 matches 10 bases. The CDR3 spans 17 residues. The V gene end was trimmed by 5 bases and the J gene end by 2 bases; junction bases not matched to a gene: 12. Germline CDR1 is DFQATT and CDR2 is SNEGSKA (reference sequence). DNA of the CDR3: TGCAGTGCTCTGCGATCCGGGACAGGGGTTCGCAATCAGCCCCAGCATTTT. Translation gives CSALRSGTGVRNQPQHF.

This clonotype appeared a few times. V usage is TRBV6-5 and J usage is TRBJ2-7; TRBD1 aligns across 8 bases. V dropped 3 bases and J dropped 2; count of bases not matched to a gene: 6. Germline CDR1 reads MNHEY; CDR2 reads SVGAGI. The CDR3 spans 15 residues. The CDR3 is CASSYPGQATYEQYF. The CDR3 DNA reads as TGTGCCAGCAGTTATCCGGGACAGGCGACCTACGAGCAGTACTTC.

J is TRBJ2-7 and V is TRBV6-5; 8 nucleotides agree with TRBD1. This CDR3 region has 15 residues. V lost 2 bases to trimming and J lost 4 bases; unmatched junction nucleotides: 7. The germline CDR1 and CDR2 sequences are MNHEY and SVGAGI. In DNA, the CDR3 is TGTGCCAGCAGTTACCCCAAGGACAGGGAATACGAGCAGTACTTC. It translates to CASSYPKDREYEQYF.

The chain combines TRBV2 with TRBJ2-3, with TRBD2 matching 11 bases. Trimming took 3 bases from V and 2 from J; bases not matched to a gene: 4. There are 16 residues in the CDR3. Per the germline V gene, CDR1 is SNHLY and CDR2 is FYNNEI. The CDR3 bases are TGTGCCAGCAGTGATAGCGGGAGGGGCCACACAGATACGCAGTATTTT. It encodes CASSDSGRGHTDTQYF.

This clonotype was detected many times. CDR3 sequence: CASSFHTGETQYF. For the CDR3, the DNA is TGCGCCAGCAGCTTCCACACGGGAGAGACCCAGTACTTC. The chain uses TRBV5-1 and TRBJ2-5; D is uncertain. V was shortened by 2 bases and J by 4 bases, with 9 bases between the two germline ends. The CDR3 consists of 13 residues. The germline CDR1 and CDR2 sequences are SGHRS and YFSETQ. The full variable domain, completed using reference TRBV5-1 and TRBJ2-5, is KAGVTQTPRYLIKTRGQQVTLSCSPISGHRSVSWYQQTPGQGLQFLFEYFSETQRNKGNFPGRFSGRQFSNSRSEMNVSTLELGDSALYLCASSFHTGETQYFGPGTRLLVL.

The chain couples TRBV24-1 to TRBJ2-3, with a tentative D call TRBD2 (6 bases). The CDR3 covers 15 residues. CDR1 and CDR2 (germline): KGHDR, SFDVKD. Trimming left V 4 bases short and J 2 bases short, with 12 bases between. DNA for the CDR3: TGTGCCACCAGTGACCCGGGAGAGCACACAGATACGCAGTATTTT. This encodes CATSDPGEHTDTQYF.

This clonotype was detected a few times. This rearrangement joins TRBV7-2 to TRBJ2-7; 12 nucleotides match TRBD2. CDR1 and CDR2 (germline): SGHTA, FQGNSA. V dropped 6 bases and J dropped 6; count of bases not matched to a gene: 6. The CDR3 extends over 14 amino acids. Here the CDR3 DNA reads TGTGCCAGCAGGTTGACTAGCGGGAGTCGCGAGCAGTACTTC. Its protein is CASRLTSGSREQYF.

This clonotype was recorded at least ten times. The genes are TRBV7-3 and TRBJ2-1, with 8 bases aligning to TRBD1. This CDR3 has 15 amino acids. Germline loops: CDR1 SGHTA, CDR2 FQGTGA. Unmatched junction bases numbered 12, after V lost 5 bases and J lost 9 bases. This chain's CDR3 is CASSVTGGLYGEQFF. The CDR3 coding sequence is TGTGCCAGCAGCGTCACAGGGGGTTTGTATGGTGAGCAGTTCTTC.

The chain recombines TRBV5-1 with TRBJ2-2; a weak D match, TRBD2 (5 bases). The CDR3 runs 19 residues. Trimming left V 2 bases short and J 0 bases short, with 20 bases between. Germline lookup yields CDR1 SGHRS and CDR2 YFSETQ. The CDR3 sequence is CASSLATNLFSANTGELFF. The CDR3 region has the DNA TGCGCCAGCAGCTTAGCGACTAACCTTTTTAGCGCGAACACCGGGGAGCTGTTTTTT.

This clonotype was seen at least ten times. The chain combines TRBV20-1 with TRBJ2-7, with 9 bases matching TRBD2. This CDR3 contains 13 residues. Germline V gene lookup returns CDR1 DFQATT and CDR2 SNEGSKA (reference sequence). V was pared by 2 bases and J by 6 bases, with 5 bases of the junction left unmatched. Here the CDR3 reads CSARLAGLLEQYF. CDR3 nucleotide sequence: TGCAGTGCTAGACTAGCGGGATTACTCGAGCAGTACTTC.

A remark on this clonotype: An end of the junction does not agree with germline; a read error may underlie this. This sequence joins TRBV7-8 and TRBJ2-3; D may be TRBD2 (5 bases). This CDR3 has 14 residues. CDR1 SGHVS and CDR2 FQNEAQ come from the germline V gene. This CDR3 is CASSLVPSKDTQYF. CDR3 bases: TGTGCCAGCAGCTTAGTGCCTAGCAAAGATACGCAGTATTTT. The full variable domain, its missing parts supplied by reference TRBV7-8 and TRBJ2-3, is GAGVSQSPRYKVAKRGQDVALRCDPISGHVSLFWYQQALGQGPEFLTYFQNEAQLDKSGLPSDRFFAERPEGSVSTLKIQRTQQEDSAVYLCASSLVPSKDTQYFGPGTRLTVL.

The chain uses TRBV10-3 and TRBJ2-2; TRBD1 is a possible D gene (5 bases). The CDR3 spans 13 residues. Trimming stripped 7 bases from V and 5 bases from J, with 11 bases between. Germline CDR1 is ENHRY and CDR2 is SYGVKD. Here the CDR3 reads CAIKGKDTGELFF. As DNA, the CDR3 is TGTGCCATCAAGGGGAAAGATACCGGGGAGCTGTTTTTT.